Shown below are 31 T cell receptor beta chains from a single sample sequenced in a study of cytomegalovirus exposure and HLA in healthy donors. PCR used 60 Vbeta primers and 13 Jbeta primers. Assay: immunoSEQ multiplex PCR; the TCRdb copy retains only in-frame clones and omits some. Altogether 150,000 to 200,000 clones are present, 80% being singletons, with the ten largest covering about 2%. Sequencing used PBMCs. Every receptor here comes from a human donor in good health.

The gene calls are TRBV6-5 and TRBJ2-1, with 16 bases fitting TRBD2. Germline assignment: CDR1 MNHEY and CDR2 SVGAGI. V was pared by 2 bases and J by 15 bases, with 7 bases of the junction left unmatched. CDR3 size: 15 residues. The CDR3 DNA follows: TGTGCCAGCAGTTACCCCGGGACTAGCGGGGGGGCTTTGTTCTTC. It codes for CASSYPGTSGGALFF.

This clone was recorded only once. J is TRBJ2-1 and V is TRBV29-1, with D possibly matching TRBD1 (5 bases). The CDR3 loop spans 14 amino acids. Trimming took 3 bases from V and 7 from J, leaving 16 bases between them. The germline CDR1 and CDR2 sequences are SQVTM and ANQGSEA. CDR3 sequence reads: CSVEGLDSRNEQFF. CDR3 DNA: TGCAGCGTTGAGGGTCTTGACAGCAGAAATGAGCAGTTCTTC.

The rearrangement uses TRBV5-1 and TRBJ2-7, with D possibly TRBD1 on 6 matching bases. The CDR3 runs 13 residues. Germline V gene sequence: CDR1 SGHRS, CDR2 YFSETQ. V was shortened by 2 bases and J by 3 bases, with 9 bases between the two germline ends. This chain's CDR3 is CASSFEGDYEQYF. In nucleotides, the CDR3 is TGCGCCAGCAGCTTCGAGGGGGACTACGAGCAGTACTTC. Supplemented by reference TRBV5-1 and TRBJ2-7, the full variable domain reads KAGVTQTPRYLIKTRGQQVTLSCSPISGHRSVSWYQQTPGQGLQFLFEYFSETQRNKGNFPGRFSGRQFSNSRSEMNVSTLELGDSALYLCASSFEGDYEQYFGPGTRLTVT.

V gene TRBV25-1 combines with J gene TRBJ1-2; 7 positions match TRBD1. V gave up 5 bases and J gave up 6 bases; unmatched junction bases: 12. The CDR3 runs 15 residues. Germline loops: CDR1 MGHDK, CDR2 SYGVNS. CDR3 DNA: TGTGCCAGCAGTTCACATGGCGACAGGGTACATGGCTACACCTTC. Translated, it gives CASSSHGDRVHGYTF.

The rearrangement joins TRBV4-3 to TRBJ2-5; 14 bases align to TRBD2. From germline, CDR1 is LGHNA and CDR2 YSLEER. The V gene end was trimmed by 0 bases and the J gene end by 10 bases; junction bases not matched to a gene: 4. The CDR3 extends over 15 amino acids. This chain's CDR3 is CASSQETSGGDSQYF. The CDR3, as DNA: TGCGCCAGCAGCCAAGAGACTAGCGGGGGGGATAGCCAGTACTTC.

In this sample, this clone turned up a few times. This rearrangement joins TRBV4-3 to TRBJ2-7; TRBD1 aligns across 9 bases. This CDR3 region has 14 residues. J was trimmed by 1 base and V by 4 bases; bases with no gene match: 2. Per germline, CDR1 LGHNA and CDR2 YSLEER. The CDR3 DNA reads as TGCGCCAGCAGCCTCGGGACAGGGTCCTACGAGCAGTACTTC. It codes for CASSLGTGSYEQYF.

The rearrangement uses TRBV5-8 and TRBJ1-2; tentatively, D is TRBD1 (5 bases). CDR3 length: 14 amino acids. V lost 2 bases and J lost 1, with 9 bases in between. Per the germline V gene, CDR1 is SGHTS and CDR2 is YDEGEE. For the CDR3, the DNA is TGTGCCAGCAGCTTTACAGGAGATAACTATGGCTACACCTTC. Protein: CASSFTGDNYGYTF. The full variable domain, with the rest looked up from reference TRBV5-8 and TRBJ1-2, is EAGVTQSPTHLIKTRGQQATLRCSPISGHTSVYWYQQALGLGLQFLLWYDEGEERNRGNFPPRFSGRQFPNYSSELNVNALELEDSALYLCASSFTGDNYGYTFGSGTRLTVV.

The chain joins TRBV7-8 to TRBJ1-3, with 8 nucleotides matching TRBD1. Trimming at V came to 7 bases and at J to 2 bases, leaving 4 bases not matched to a gene. In germline, CDR1 is SGHVS, CDR2 FQNEAQ. This CDR3 has 14 amino acids. In nucleotides, the CDR3 is TGTGCCAGCATTTCGGACAGGGCTGGAAACACCATATATTTT. Amino acid sequence: CASISDRAGNTIYF.

The chain uses TRBV7-6 and TRBJ1-1, with 7 positions matching TRBD1. Losses at the gene ends were 1 base for V and 1 base for J; bases not matched to a gene: 0. The CDR3 runs 14 residues. Germline loops: CDR1 SGHVS, CDR2 FNYEAQ. The CDR3 region has the DNA TGTGCCAGCAGCTTAGGACAGGGGAACACTGAAGCTTTCTTT. Translating gives CASSLGQGNTEAFF. The whole variable domain, filled in from reference TRBV7-6 and TRBJ1-1, reads GAGVSQSPRYKVTKRGQDVALRCDPISGHVSLYWYRQALGQGPEFLTYFNYEAQQDKSGLPNDRFSAERPEGSISTLTIQRTEQRDSAMYRCASSLGQGNTEAFFGQGTRLTVV.

This clone was observed a few times. V gene TRBV2 combines with J gene TRBJ2-7; 16 positions match TRBD2. CDR3 length: 19 residues. The germline gives CDR1 SNHLY, CDR2 FYNNEI. Unmatched junction bases numbered 12, after V lost 4 bases and J lost 3 bases. The CDR3 loop reads CASSGRGYGTSGGGYEQYF. CDR3 in DNA: TGTGCCAGCAGTGGAAGGGGCTACGGGACTAGCGGGGGGGGCTACGAGCAGTACTTC.

As DNA, the CDR3 is TGTGCCAGCAGTTACTCGTGGACAGGGGTCCAAGAGACCCAGTACTTC. Its translation: CASSYSWTGVQETQYF. The J gene is TRBJ2-5, the V gene TRBV6-5; TRBD1 agrees at 9 bases. In germline, CDR1 is MNHEY, CDR2 SVGAGI. This CDR3 is built from 16 residues. Trimming removed 0 bases from V and 1 base from J; junction bases left unmatched: 3.

The chain combines TRBV11-2 with TRBJ1-2, with 12 nucleotides matching TRBD1. V gave up 5 bases and J gave up 6 bases; unmatched junction bases: 7. Germline assignment: CDR1 SGHAT and CDR2 FQNNGV. The CDR3 extends over 15 amino acids. The CDR3 here is CASSIGTGGANGYTF. CDR3 DNA: TGTGCCAGCAGCATAGGGACAGGGGGCGCTAATGGCTACACCTTC.

This clone was observed a single time. This chain connects TRBV18 to TRBJ2-7; 11 nucleotides line up with TRBD2. The ends lost 4 bases at V and 4 bases at J; junction bases unmatched: 9. The CDR3 runs 16 residues. Looked up from germline, CDR1 is KGHSH and CDR2 is LQKENI. CDR3 nucleotide sequence: TGTGCCAGCTCACGCCCCGGGACTAGCGGTACGTACGAGCAGTACTTC. This codes for CASSRPGTSGTYEQYF.

In its sample, this clone was seen a few times. This chain links TRBV4-3 with TRBJ1-1; D unresolved. CDR3 size: 12 residues. Germline V gene sequence: CDR1 LGHNA, CDR2 YSLEER. The V end was cut by 0 bases, the J end by 7 bases, with 6 bases between. The CDR3 DNA follows: TGCGCCAGCAGCCAAGAGGGCAGTGAAGCTTTCTTT. Translating it yields CASSQEGSEAFF.

The genes are TRBV10-3 and TRBJ1-5, with TRBD1 matching 7 bases. Looked up from germline, CDR1 is ENHRY and CDR2 is SYGVKD. V trimming: 0 bases; J trimming: 4 bases; junction bases outside the gene matches: 3. The CDR3 loop spans 15 amino acids. The CDR3 region is CAISESGGANQPQHF. The CDR3 bases are TGTGCCATCAGTGAGTCAGGGGGCGCGAATCAGCCCCAGCATTTT.

The chain is built from TRBV19 and TRBJ1-3, with unresolved D. The CDR3 runs to 14 residues. In germline, CDR1 is LNHDA, CDR2 SQIVND (reference sequence). Trimming removed 8 bases from V and 0 bases from J, with 11 bases in between. CDR3 loop: CASVRRNSGNTIYF. As DNA, the CDR3 is TGTGCCAGTGTTAGGCGGAACTCTGGAAACACCATATATTTT.

The chain is built from TRBV7-2 and TRBJ1-5; D is perhaps TRBD1 (5 bases). The V gene's germline CDR1 is SGHTA and CDR2 FQGNSA. The CDR3 contains 15 residues. V dropped 3 bases and J dropped 3 bases, with 12 bases sitting between them. The CDR3: CASSFTLQDNQPQHF. CDR3 nucleotides: TGTGCCAGCAGCTTTACTTTACAGGACAATCAGCCCCAGCATTTT.

This rearrangement joins TRBV15 to TRBJ2-7; D gene unclear. CDR3 size: 15 residues. Between the trimmed V and J ends, which lost 0 bases and 2 bases, there was a span of 11 bases. Germline assignment: CDR1 LNHNV and CDR2 YYDKDF (reference sequence). CDR3 DNA sequence: TGTGCCACCAGCAGAGAATACTCGGTGCCCTACGAGCAGTACTTC. Translation gives CATSREYSVPYEQYF.

The rearrangement links TRBV7-9 to TRBJ2-1, with 9 bases identical to TRBD1. V lost 3 bases, J lost 4 bases, and 4 bases stayed unmatched. The CDR3 length is 15 residues. The germline V gene encodes CDR1 SEHNR and CDR2 FQNEAQ (reference sequence). The CDR3 DNA is TGTGCCAGCAGCTTCGGACAGGGGAATTACAATGAGCAGTTCTTC. Translated: CASSFGQGNYNEQFF.

The V gene is TRBV5-6, the J gene TRBJ2-7; D may be TRBD2 (5 bases). Trimming stripped 0 bases from V and 4 bases from J, with 14 bases between. Germline CDR1 SGHDT, CDR2 YYEEEE. This CDR3 is 15 amino acids long. The CDR3 loop is CASSLATGGGYEQYF. The CDR3 nucleotides read TGTGCCAGCAGCTTGGCGACGGGCGGAGGTTACGAGCAGTACTTC.

V and J are TRBV19 and TRBJ1-1; 9 nucleotides match TRBD1. V lost 7 bases and J lost 4; bases outside the gene matches: 10. Germline lookup yields CDR1 LNHDA and CDR2 SQIVND (reference sequence). There are 15 residues in the CDR3. CDR3 in amino acids: CASIPGTGLGTEAFF. The CDR3 DNA follows: TGTGCCAGTATTCCCGGGACAGGGCTTGGCACTGAAGCTTTCTTT.

This clone has only one observation. The chain carries TRBV9 and TRBJ2-7, with TRBD1 identical over 8 bases. Germline V lookup: CDR1 SGDLS, CDR2 YYNGEE. The CDR3 totals 15 residues. V dropped 1 base and J dropped 5; count of bases not matched to a gene: 8. This CDR3 reads CASSVTGGDGNEQYF. CDR3 bases: TGTGCCAGCAGCGTAACAGGGGGTGATGGTAACGAGCAGTACTTC.

J is TRBJ2-1 and V is TRBV6-5, with TRBD2 matching over 13 bases. The germline V gene has CDR1 MNHEY and CDR2 SVGAGI. CDR3 size: 15 residues. The trim removed 10 bases at V and 1 base at J, leaving 4 bases unmatched. Here the CDR3 reads CATRTSGGSYNEQFF. CDR3 bases: TGTGCCACCAGGACTAGCGGGGGTTCCTACAATGAGCAGTTCTTC.

The chain employs TRBV7-9 and TRBJ2-7; 8 bases are shared with TRBD2. Trimming at V came to 8 bases and at J to 3 bases, leaving 12 bases not matched to a gene. Germline V gene data show CDR1 as SEHNR and CDR2 as FQNEAQ (reference sequence). CDR3 length: 15 amino acids. In DNA form, the CDR3 reads TGTGCCAGCGAGCCTGAACGCACTAGCGGCTACGAGCAGTACTTC. Protein: CASEPERTSGYEQYF.

This clone was counted once. CDR3 bases: TGTGCCACCAATTCCAGGGGGCGAGAGTTCTTC. It specifies CATNSRGREFF. This rearrangement joins TRBV27 to TRBJ2-1; 8 bases align to TRBD1. V lost 10 bases to trimming and J lost 14 bases; unmatched junction nucleotides: 10. CDR3 size: 11 residues. Germline V gene sequence: CDR1 MNHEY, CDR2 SMNVEV (reference sequence).

The chain couples TRBV6-5 to TRBJ1-2, with D possibly being TRBD1 (5 bases). Germline V gene data show CDR1 as MNHEY and CDR2 as SVGAGI. The CDR3 covers 11 residues. V was pared by 6 bases and J by 4 bases, with 6 bases between. CDR3 nucleotides: TGTGCCAGCAGGGGGCTCTATGGCTACACCTTC. This translates into CASRGLYGYTF.

J is TRBJ2-7 and V is TRBV7-2, with D possibly matching TRBD2 (5 bases). CDR1 SGHTA and CDR2 FQGNSA come from the germline V gene. The CDR3 has 14 residues. V dropped 5 bases and J dropped 7 bases, with 18 bases sitting between them. The CDR3, as DNA: TGTGCCAGCAGCACAAACCGGGGTCTGGAAGAGCAGTACTTC. Translated, it gives CASSTNRGLEEQYF.

This clone was seen a few times. This rearrangement joins TRBV19 to TRBJ2-6, with TRBD2 identical over 10 bases. The V segment lost 8 bases and the J segment 1 base; nucleotides outside the gene matches: 2. Germline V gives CDR1 LNHDA, CDR2 SQIVND (reference sequence). CDR3 size: 15 residues. CDR3 nucleotides: TGTGCCAGTGGAGCGGGGGGGTCTGGGGCCAACGTCCTGACTTTC. It codes for CASGAGGSGANVLTF.

The chain employs TRBV29-1 and TRBJ2-1, with TRBD1 matching 8 bases. Looked up from germline, CDR1 is SQVTM and CDR2 is ANQGSEA. Trimming cost V 7 bases and J 9 bases; bases outside gene matches: 8. This CDR3 spans 12 amino acids. CDR3 in amino acids: CSERTGRAEQFF. As DNA, the CDR3 is TGCAGCGAGAGGACAGGGCGGGCTGAGCAGTTCTTC.

CDR3 sequence: CSARDYLEKFF. In DNA, the CDR3 is TGCAGTGCAAGGGACTACCTCGAGAAGTTCTTC. The V call is TRBV20-1, the J call TRBJ2-1; 7 bases are a match to TRBD2. Germline V CDR1 and CDR2: DFQATT, SNEGSKA (reference sequence). This CDR3 comprises 11 residues. The trim removed 6 bases at V and 14 bases at J, leaving 10 bases unmatched.

The chain uses TRBV6-5 and TRBJ2-7, with D uncertain. CDR3 length equals 14 residues. Trimming took 6 bases from V and 3 from J, leaving 15 bases between them. Germline CDR1 reads MNHEY; CDR2 reads SVGAGI. The CDR3 DNA reads TGTGCCAGCAGCCCCGCGGTCTTAAACTACGAGCAGTACTTC. Residues: CASSPAVLNYEQYF.